The 2 T cell receptor beta chains reported below all come from one sample, sequenced in a study of blood T cell repertoires in COVID-19. The data were produced by immunoSEQ multiplex PCR, yet TCRdb's version contains in-frame clones alone and is incomplete. The data show around 280,000 clones, with about nine tenths seen just once and about 2.2% held by the top ten. Sequenced input: peripheral blood. These receptors came from a woman aged 45-65 years who had recovered from COVID-19.

The chain recombines TRBV6-5 with TRBJ1-2; maybe TRBD1 (6 bases). The CDR3 runs to 13 residues. V was trimmed by 0 bases and J by 4 bases, leaving 6 bases between them. Germline assignment: CDR1 MNHEY and CDR2 SVGAGI. The CDR3 DNA reads TGTGCCAGCAGTTACTCGACAGGCTATGGCTACACCTTC. Amino acids: CASSYSTGYGYTF.

V and J are TRBV7-9 and TRBJ1-1; the D gene is possibly TRBD1 (5 bases). The V gene lost 1 base and the J gene lost 1 base, with 10 bases spanning the gap. From germline, CDR1 is SEHNR and CDR2 FQNEAQ (reference sequence). This CDR3 spans 15 amino acids. The DNA of the CDR3 is TGTGCCAGCAGCTTAGGGCCCACAGGGAACACTGAAGCTTTCTTT. Translation: CASSLGPTGNTEAFF.